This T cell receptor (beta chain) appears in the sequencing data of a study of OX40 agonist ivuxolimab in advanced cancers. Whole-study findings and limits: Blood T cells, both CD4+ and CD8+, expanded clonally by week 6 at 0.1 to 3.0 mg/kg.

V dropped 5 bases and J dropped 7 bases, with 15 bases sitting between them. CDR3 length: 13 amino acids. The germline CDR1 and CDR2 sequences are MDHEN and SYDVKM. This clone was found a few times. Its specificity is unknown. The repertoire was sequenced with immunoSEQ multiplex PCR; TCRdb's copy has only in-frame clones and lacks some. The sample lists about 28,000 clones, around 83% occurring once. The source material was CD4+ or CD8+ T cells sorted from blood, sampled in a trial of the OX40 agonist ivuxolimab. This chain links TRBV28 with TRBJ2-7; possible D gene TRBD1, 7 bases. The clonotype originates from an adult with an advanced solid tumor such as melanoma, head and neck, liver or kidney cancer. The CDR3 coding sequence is TGTGCCAGCAGTCTCGGGACAGCGGGTGAGCAGTACTTC. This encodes CASSLGTAGEQYF.